The count of the clone carrying this TCR beta chain is one. The method was immunoSEQ multiplex PCR; TCRdb's version includes in-frame clones alone and lacks a portion of them. The data show over 150,000 clones, about 86% seen once. This entry comes from a study of cytomegalovirus exposure and HLA in healthy donors. CDR1 and CDR2 (germline): MDHEN, SYDVKM. V was clipped by 2 bases and J by 5 bases, with 9 bases between them. The length of the CDR3 is 13 residues. The receptor was derived from a man aged 18 to 29 in good health and CMV-seropositive. The sample was PBMCs. The V and J genes are TRBV28 and TRBJ2-5; possible D gene TRBD2, 6 bases. CDR3 protein: CASSLLGRETQYF. In nucleotides, the CDR3 is TGTGCCAGCAGTTTACTAGGGAGGGAGACCCAGTACTTC.